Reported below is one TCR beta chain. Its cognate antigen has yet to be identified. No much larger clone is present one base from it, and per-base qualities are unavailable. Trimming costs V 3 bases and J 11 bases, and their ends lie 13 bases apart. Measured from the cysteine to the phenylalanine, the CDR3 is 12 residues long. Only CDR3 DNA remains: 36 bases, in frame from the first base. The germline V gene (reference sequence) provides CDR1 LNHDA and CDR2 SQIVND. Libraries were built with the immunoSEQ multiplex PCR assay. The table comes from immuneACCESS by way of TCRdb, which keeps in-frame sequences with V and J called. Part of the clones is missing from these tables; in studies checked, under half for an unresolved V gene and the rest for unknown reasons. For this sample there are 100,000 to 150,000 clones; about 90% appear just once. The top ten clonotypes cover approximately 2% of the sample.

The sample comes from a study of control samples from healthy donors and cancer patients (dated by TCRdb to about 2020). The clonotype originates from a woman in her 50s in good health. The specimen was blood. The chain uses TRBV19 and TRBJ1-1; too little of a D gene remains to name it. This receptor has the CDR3 CASSIAPLEAFF. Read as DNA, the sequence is TGTGCCAGTAGTATTGCCCCCCTGGAGGCTTTCTTT.